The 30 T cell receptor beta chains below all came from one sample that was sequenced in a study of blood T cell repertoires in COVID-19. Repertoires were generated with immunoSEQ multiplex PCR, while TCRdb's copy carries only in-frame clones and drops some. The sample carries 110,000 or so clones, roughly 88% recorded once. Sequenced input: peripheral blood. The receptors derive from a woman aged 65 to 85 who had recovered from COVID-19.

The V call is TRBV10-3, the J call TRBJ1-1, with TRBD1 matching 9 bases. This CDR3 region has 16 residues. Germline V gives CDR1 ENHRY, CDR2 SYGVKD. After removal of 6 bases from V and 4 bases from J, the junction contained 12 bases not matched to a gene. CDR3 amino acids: CAIRNHQQGALTEAFF. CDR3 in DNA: TGTGCCATCAGAAACCACCAACAGGGGGCGCTCACTGAAGCTTTCTTT.

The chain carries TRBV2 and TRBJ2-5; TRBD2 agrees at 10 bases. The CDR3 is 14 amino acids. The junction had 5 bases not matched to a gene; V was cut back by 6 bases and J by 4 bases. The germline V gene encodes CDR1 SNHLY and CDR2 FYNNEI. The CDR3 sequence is CASSASGGRETQYF. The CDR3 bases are TGTGCCAGCAGCGCTAGCGGGGGACGAGAGACCCAGTACTTC.

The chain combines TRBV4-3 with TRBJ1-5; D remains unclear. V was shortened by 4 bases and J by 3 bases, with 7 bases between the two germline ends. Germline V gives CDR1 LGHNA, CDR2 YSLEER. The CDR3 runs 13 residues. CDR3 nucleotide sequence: TGCGCCAGCAGCCCCGGGTTCAATCAGCCCCAGCATTTT. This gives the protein CASSPGFNQPQHF.

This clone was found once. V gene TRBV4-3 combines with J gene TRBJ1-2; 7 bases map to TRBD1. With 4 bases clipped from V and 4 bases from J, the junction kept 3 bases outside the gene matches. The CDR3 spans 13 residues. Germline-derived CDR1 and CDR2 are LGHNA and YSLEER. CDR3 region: CASSRGTAYGYTF. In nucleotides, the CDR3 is TGCGCCAGCAGCCGCGGGACAGCCTATGGCTACACCTTC.

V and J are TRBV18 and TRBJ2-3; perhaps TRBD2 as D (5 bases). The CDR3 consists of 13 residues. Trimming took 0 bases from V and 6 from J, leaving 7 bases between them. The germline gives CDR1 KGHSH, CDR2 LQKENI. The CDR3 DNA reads TGTGCCAGCTCACCACCGTGGGAGGATACGCAGTATTTT. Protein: CASSPPWEDTQYF.

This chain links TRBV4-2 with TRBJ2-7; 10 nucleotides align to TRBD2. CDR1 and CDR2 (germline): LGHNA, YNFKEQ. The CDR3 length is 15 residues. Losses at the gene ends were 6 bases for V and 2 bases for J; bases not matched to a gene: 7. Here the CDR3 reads CASRPLAGVPYEQYF. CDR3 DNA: TGTGCCAGCAGGCCCCTAGCGGGAGTCCCCTACGAGCAGTACTTC.

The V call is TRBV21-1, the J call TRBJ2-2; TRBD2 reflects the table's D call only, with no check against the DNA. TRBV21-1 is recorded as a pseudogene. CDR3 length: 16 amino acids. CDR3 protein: CASSKVGTSATGELFF. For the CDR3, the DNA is TGTGCCAGCAGCAAAGTGGGGACTAGCGCGACCGGGGAGCTGTTTTTT.

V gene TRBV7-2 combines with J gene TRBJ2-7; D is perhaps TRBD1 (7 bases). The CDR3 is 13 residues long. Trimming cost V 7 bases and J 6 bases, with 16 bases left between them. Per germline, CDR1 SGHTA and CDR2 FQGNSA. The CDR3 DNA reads TGTGCCAGCAAGGGGGCGGGAACTTCCGAGCAGTACTTC. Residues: CASKGAGTSEQYF.

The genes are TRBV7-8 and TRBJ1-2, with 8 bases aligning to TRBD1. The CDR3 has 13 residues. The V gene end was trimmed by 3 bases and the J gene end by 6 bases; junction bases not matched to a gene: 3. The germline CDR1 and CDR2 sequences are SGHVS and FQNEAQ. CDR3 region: CASSLRTGHGYTF. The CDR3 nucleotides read TGTGCCAGCAGCTTGCGGACAGGGCATGGCTACACCTTC.

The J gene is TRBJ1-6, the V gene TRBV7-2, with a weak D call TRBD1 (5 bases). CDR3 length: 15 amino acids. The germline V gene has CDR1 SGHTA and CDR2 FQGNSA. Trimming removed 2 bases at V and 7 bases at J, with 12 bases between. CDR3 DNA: TGTGCCAGCAGCTTATTGAACCGACAGAATTCACCCCTCCACTTT. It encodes CASSLLNRQNSPLHF.

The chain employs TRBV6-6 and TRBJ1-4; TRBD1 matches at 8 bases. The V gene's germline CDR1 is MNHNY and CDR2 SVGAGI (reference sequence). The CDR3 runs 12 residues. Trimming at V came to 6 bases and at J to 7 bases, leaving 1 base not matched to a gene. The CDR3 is CASRTGGEKLFF. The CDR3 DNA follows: TGTGCCAGCAGAACAGGGGGTGAAAAACTGTTTTTT.

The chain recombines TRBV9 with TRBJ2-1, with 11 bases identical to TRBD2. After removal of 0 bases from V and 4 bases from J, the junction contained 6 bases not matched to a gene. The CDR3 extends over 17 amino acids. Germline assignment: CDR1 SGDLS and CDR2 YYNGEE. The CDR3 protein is CASSVVPGLAEYNEQFF. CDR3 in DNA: TGTGCCAGCAGCGTAGTTCCGGGACTAGCGGAATACAATGAGCAGTTCTTC.

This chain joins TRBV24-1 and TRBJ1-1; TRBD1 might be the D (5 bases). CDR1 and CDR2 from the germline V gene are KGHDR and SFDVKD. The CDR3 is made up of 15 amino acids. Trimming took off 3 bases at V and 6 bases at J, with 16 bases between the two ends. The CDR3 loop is CATSDPDGGRAEAFF. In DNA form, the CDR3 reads TGTGCCACCAGTGATCCCGACGGGGGAAGGGCTGAAGCTTTCTTT.

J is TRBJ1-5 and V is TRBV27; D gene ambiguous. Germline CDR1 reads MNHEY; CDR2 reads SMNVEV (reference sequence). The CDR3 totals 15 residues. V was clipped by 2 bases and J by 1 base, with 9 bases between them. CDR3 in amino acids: CASSLMGGSNQPQHF. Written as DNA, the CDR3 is TGTGCCAGCAGTTTAATGGGAGGGAGCAATCAGCCCCAGCATTTT.

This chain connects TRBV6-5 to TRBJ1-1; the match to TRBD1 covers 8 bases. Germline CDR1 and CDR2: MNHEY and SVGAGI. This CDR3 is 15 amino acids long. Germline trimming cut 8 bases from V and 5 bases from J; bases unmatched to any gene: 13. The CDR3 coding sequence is TGTGCCAGCCTCCCCCGAAAACAGGGGGGAACTGAAGCTTTCTTT. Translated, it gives CASLPRKQGGTEAFF.

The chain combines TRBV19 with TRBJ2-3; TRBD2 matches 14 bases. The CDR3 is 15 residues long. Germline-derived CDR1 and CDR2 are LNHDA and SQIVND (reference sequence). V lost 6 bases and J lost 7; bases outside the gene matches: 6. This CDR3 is CASRGLAGGGNTQYF. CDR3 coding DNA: TGTGCCAGTAGAGGACTAGCGGGAGGTGGGAATACGCAGTATTTT.

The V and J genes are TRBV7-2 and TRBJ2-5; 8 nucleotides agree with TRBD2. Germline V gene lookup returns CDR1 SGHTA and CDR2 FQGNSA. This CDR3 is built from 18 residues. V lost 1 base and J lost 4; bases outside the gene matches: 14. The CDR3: CASSLGDITGGAGETQYF. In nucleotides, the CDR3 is TGTGCCAGCAGCTTAGGGGATATTACGGGGGGGGCTGGAGAGACCCAGTACTTC. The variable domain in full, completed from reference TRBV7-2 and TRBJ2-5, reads GAGVSQSPSNKVTEKGKDVELRCDPISGHTALYWYRQSLGQGLEFLIYFQGNSAPDKSGLPSDRFSAERTGGSVSTLTIQRTQQEDSAVYLCASSLGDITGGAGETQYFGPGTRLLVL.

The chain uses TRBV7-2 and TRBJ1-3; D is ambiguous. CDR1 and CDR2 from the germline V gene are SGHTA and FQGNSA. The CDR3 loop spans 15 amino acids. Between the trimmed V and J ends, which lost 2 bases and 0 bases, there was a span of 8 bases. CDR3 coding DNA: TGTGCCAGCAGCTTACCCGACACCTCTGGAAACACCATATATTTT. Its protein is CASSLPDTSGNTIYF.

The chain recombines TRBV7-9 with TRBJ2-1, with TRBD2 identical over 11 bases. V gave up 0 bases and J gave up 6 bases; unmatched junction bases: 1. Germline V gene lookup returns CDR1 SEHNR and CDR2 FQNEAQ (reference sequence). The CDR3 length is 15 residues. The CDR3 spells CASSLALAGANEQFF. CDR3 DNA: TGTGCCAGCAGCTTAGCACTAGCGGGAGCCAATGAGCAGTTCTTC.

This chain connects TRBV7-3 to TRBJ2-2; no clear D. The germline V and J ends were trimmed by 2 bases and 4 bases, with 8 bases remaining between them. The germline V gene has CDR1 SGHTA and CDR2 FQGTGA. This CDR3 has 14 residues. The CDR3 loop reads CASSLWASTGELFF. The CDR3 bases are TGTGCCAGCAGCTTATGGGCTTCCACCGGGGAGCTGTTTTTT.

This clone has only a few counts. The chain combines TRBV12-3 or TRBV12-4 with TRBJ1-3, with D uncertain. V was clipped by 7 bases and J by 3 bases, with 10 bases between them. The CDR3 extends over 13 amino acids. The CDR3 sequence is CASTRRGGNTIYF. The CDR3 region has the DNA TGTGCCAGCACCCGCCGGGGTGGAAACACCATATATTTT.

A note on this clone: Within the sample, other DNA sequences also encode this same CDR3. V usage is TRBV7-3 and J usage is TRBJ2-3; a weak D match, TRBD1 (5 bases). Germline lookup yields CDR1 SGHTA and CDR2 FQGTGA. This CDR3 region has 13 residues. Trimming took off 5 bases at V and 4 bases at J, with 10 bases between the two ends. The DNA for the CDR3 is TGTGCCAGCAGCCTCAGGGCTTCAGATACGCAGTATTTT. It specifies CASSLRASDTQYF.

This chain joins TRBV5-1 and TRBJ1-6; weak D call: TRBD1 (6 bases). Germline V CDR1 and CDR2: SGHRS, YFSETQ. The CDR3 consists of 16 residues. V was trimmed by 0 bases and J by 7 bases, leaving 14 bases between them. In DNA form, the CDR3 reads TGCGCCAGCAGCTTGGTTGCAGGGGCTTTAAATTCACCCCTCCACTTT. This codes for CASSLVAGALNSPLHF. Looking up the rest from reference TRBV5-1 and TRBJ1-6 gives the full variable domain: KAGVTQTPRYLIKTRGQQVTLSCSPISGHRSVSWYQQTPGQGLQFLFEYFSETQRNKGNFPGRFSGRQFSNSRSEMNVSTLELGDSALYLCASSLVAGALNSPLHFGNGTRLTVT.

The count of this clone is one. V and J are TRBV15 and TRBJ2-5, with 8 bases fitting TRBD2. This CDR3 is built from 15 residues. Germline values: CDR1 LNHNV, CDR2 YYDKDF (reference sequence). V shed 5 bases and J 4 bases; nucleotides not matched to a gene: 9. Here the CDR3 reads CATSVSGTRVETQYF. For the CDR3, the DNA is TGTGCCACCAGCGTTTCCGGGACTAGGGTAGAGACCCAGTACTTC.

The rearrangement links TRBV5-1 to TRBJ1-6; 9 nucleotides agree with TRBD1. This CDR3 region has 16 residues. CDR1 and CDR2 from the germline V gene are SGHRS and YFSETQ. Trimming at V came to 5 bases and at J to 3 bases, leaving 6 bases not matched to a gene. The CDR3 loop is CASSPQTGGYNSPLHF. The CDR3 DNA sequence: TGCGCCAGCAGTCCCCAGACAGGGGGCTATAATTCACCCCTCCACTTT.

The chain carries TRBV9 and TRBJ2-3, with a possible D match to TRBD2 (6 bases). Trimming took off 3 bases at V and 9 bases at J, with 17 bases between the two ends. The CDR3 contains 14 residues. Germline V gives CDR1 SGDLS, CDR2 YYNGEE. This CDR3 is CASSGDPLEGTQYF. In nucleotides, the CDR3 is TGTGCCAGCAGCGGGGACCCTCTGGAGGGCACGCAGTATTTT.

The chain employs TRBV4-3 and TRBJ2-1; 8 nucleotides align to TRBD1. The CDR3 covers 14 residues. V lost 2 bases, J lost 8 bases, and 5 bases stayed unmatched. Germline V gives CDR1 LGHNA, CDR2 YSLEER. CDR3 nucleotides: TGCGCCAGCAGCCAAAACAGGGGGAAGGATGAGCAGTTCTTC. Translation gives CASSQNRGKDEQFF.

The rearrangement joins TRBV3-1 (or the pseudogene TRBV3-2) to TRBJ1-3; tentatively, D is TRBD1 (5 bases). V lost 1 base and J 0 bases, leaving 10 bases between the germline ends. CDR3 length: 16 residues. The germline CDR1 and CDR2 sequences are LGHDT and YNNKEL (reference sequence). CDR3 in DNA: TGTGCCAGCAGCCAAGCCGCAGGGTTCTCTGGAAACACCATATATTTT. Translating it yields CASSQAAGFSGNTIYF.

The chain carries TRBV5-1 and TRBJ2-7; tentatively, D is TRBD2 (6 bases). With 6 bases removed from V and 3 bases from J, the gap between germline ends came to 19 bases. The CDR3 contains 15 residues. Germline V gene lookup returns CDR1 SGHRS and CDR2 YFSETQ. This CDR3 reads CASNLGGRKNYEQYF. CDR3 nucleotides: TGCGCCAGCAATTTAGGAGGGAGGAAAAACTACGAGCAGTACTTC.

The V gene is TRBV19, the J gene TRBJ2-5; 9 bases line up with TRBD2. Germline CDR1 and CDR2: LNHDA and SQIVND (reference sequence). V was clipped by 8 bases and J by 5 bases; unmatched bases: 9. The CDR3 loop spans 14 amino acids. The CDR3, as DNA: TGTGCCAGTGGGCGAGCGGGGGGTGAGGAGACCCAGTACTTC. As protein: CASGRAGGEETQYF.